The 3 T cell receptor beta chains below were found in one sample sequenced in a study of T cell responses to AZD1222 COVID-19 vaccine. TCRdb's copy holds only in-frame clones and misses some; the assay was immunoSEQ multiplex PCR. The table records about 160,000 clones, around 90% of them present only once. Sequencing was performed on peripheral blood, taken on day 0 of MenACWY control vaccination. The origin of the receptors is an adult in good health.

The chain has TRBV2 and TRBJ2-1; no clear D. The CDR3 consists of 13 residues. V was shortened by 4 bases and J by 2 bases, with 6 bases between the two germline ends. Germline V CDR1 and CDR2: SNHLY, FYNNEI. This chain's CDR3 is CASSAGPYNEQFF. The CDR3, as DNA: TGTGCCAGCAGTGCCGGCCCCTACAATGAGCAGTTCTTC.

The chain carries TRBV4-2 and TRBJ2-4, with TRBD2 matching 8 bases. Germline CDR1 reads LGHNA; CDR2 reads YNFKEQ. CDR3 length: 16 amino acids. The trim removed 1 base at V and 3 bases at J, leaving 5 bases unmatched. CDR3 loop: CASSQGSGNLKNIQYF. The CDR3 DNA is TGTGCCAGCAGCCAAGGTAGCGGGAACCTCAAAAACATTCAGTACTTC.

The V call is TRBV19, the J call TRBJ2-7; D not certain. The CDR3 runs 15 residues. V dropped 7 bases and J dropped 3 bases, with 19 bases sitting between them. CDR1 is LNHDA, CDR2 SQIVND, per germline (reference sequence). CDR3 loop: CASTKGDGVLYEQYF. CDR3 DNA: TGTGCCAGTACCAAGGGCGATGGGGTCCTCTACGAGCAGTACTTC.